This T cell receptor (beta chain) appears in the sequencing data of a study of cytomegalovirus exposure and HLA in healthy donors. Study-level points and caveats: Later work found most CMV-associated TCR beta chains apparently HLA-restricted. A later analysis associated under 20,000 TCR beta sequences with HLA alleles at a 0.05 false discovery rate.

The PCR contained 60 Vbeta and 13 Jbeta primers. TCRdb's copy holds only in-frame clones and misses some; the assay was immunoSEQ multiplex PCR. The data contain around 140,000 clones, 55% to 80% of them singletons. CDR1 is MNHEY, CDR2 SMNVEV, per germline (reference sequence). The ends were cut back, 5 bases at V and 6 bases at J, with 12 bases in the middle. The CDR3 length is 13 residues. Regarding this clone: Its specificity is not known.

The specimen was PBMCs. This TCR derives from a woman aged 40 to 55 in good health and CMV-seronegative. V is TRBV27 and J is TRBJ2-3; D not certain. CDR3 nucleotides: TGTGCCAGCAGTCTGTCGCGGTGGGATACGCAGTATTTT. This gives the protein CASSLSRWDTQYF.